This TCR beta chain was sequenced in a study of blood T cell repertoires in COVID-19. In the study overall: The study drew acute and convalescent COVID-19 samples from the United States, Italy and Spain.

V shed 5 bases and J 1 base; nucleotides not matched to a gene: 12. Germline V gives CDR1 MNHNY, CDR2 SVGAGI (reference sequence). This CDR3 is 17 amino acids long. As processed by the authors: Researchers report that nucleated cell counts were estimated from reference gene primer amplification. Method: immunoSEQ multiplex PCR; TCRdb's copy keeps in-frame clones and lacks some. Clonal size and the V and J genes are those of that table, whereas D and trimming came from the DNA. The sample yields under 200,000 clones, 79% seen once. Seattle patients were enrolled during active infection and followed longitudinally.

The TCR sequence derives from a woman aged 40 to 49 with COVID-19, enrolled during active disease. Sequenced sample: peripheral blood. This sequence joins TRBV6-6 and TRBJ2-3; 7 bases fit TRBD1. CDR3 residues: CASSQNQGVIGTDTQYF. CDR3 bases: TGTGCCAGCAGTCAAAACCAGGGGGTAATTGGCACAGATACGCAGTATTTT.